Given below is one TCR beta chain in context. Its antigen is not yet known. No quality values exist for individual bases; no much larger clone is one base distant. As encoded in the germline V gene, CDR1 is SGHRS while CDR2 is YFSETQ. The CDR3 spans 16 residues, from the cysteine through the phenylalanine. The only DNA kept is the CDR3, 48 bases in frame from the first base. The germline ends are 14 bases apart after V is trimmed by 1 base and J by 1 base. The data derive from a study of blood T cells in healthy people across ages (dated by TCRdb to between 2014 and 2017). In terms of the full investigation: In model experiments, roughly one uniquely barcoded TCR beta cDNA molecule per two T cells was captured by template switching. Using deep sequencing normalized with unique cDNA molecular identifiers, the study measured how TCR beta repertoire diversity changes with age. Donors were grouped into four age groups: young (average 16 years), middle-aged (less than 40), aged (62) and long-lived (just over 80). Donors of different ages were randomly distributed across sequencing lanes to avoid experimental bias. The study analyzed two additional independent replicas of 1 million unique cDNA reads from the same blood draw for two donors, one aged 18 to 30 and one aged 80 or older. General findings and caveats noted by the study authors: Conclusive comparison of naive and antigen-experienced compartments was prevented by the profiling of bulk unsorted PBMCs. The percentage of naive T cells measured by flow cytometry correlated strongly with observed TCR beta diversity. Observed TCR beta diversity per million T cells fell roughly linearly with age, and a significant reduction was already apparent by age around 44. The long-lived group showed more naive CD4+ T cells, fewer expanded clones and increased TCR diversity than the aged group, suggesting age selection. Estimates of total diversity from one million sequenced T cells were regarded as lower bounds and underestimates. The CMV infection status of donors was not known, potentially confounding age-related changes in expanded clonotypes.

Library preparation employed 5' RACE. For sequencing, an Illumina HiSeq 2500 was employed. The second PCR ran for roughly 6 to 11 cycles and used a J-beta primer mix along with a sample-barcoded 5' primer. A template-switch 5' adaptor carrying 12 random nucleotides introduced a unique molecular identifier onto each TCR beta cDNA molecule. Each sample yielded at least 3 million CDR3-containing paired-end reads. First-strand cDNA was synthesized from all RNA with the Mint cDNA synthesis kit, primed by a TRBC-specific oligonucleotide. Following uracil-DNA glycosylase treatment, all cDNA underwent a first 18-cycle PCR with the universal primers M1SS and BC2_uni_R. From the authors' description of their analysis: For normalization, 1 million high-quality reads were randomly selected from each sample, with every read carrying a distinct molecular identifier. Reads sharing molecular identifiers were discarded rather than binned into consensus sequences. CDR3 identification, clonotype clustering and error correction used MiTCR with a Q25 quality threshold and the strictest error-elimination algorithm. A nonparametric unseen species model using Euler transformation provided a lower-bound estimate of total TCR beta diversity. TCRdb ran its own pipeline on the public reads, namely fastp trimming at Q25 and MiXCR clone calling, and kept in-frame beta chains. For every CDR3 protein sequence, its rows merge into one entry that carries the most common genes and DNA. The V and J calls were determined by TCRdb, not by the authors. For this sample there are 1.5 million to 2 million distinct CDR3 sequences; approximately 50% appear just once. Of the sample, more than 2% is held by the ten largest clones.

Systemically healthy Caucasian individuals from Russia, about 38 in total and aged about 6 to 100 years, were included as donors. Around 9.9 milliliters of peripheral blood were collected from each donor into EDTA-treated Vacutainer tubes. Ficoll-Paque density-gradient centrifugation was used to isolate PBMCs, with at least 6.5 million obtained per sample. Total RNA, at least 6 micrograms per sample, was extracted from PBMCs with Trizol reagent. For every donor, flow cytometry on a PBMC aliquot measured the percentage of naive CD45RAhigh/CD27high T cells. The receptor's source is a woman aged 40-49 years in good health. The chain is encoded by TRBV5-1 joined to TRBJ1-2; the D region possibly corresponds to TRBD1 (6 bases align). The sequencing input was blood. The CDR3 amino acid sequence is: CASSLTGGGRNYGYTF. The DNA reads as follows: TGCGCCAGCAGCTTGACGGGGGGCGGACGTAACTATGGCTACACCTTC.